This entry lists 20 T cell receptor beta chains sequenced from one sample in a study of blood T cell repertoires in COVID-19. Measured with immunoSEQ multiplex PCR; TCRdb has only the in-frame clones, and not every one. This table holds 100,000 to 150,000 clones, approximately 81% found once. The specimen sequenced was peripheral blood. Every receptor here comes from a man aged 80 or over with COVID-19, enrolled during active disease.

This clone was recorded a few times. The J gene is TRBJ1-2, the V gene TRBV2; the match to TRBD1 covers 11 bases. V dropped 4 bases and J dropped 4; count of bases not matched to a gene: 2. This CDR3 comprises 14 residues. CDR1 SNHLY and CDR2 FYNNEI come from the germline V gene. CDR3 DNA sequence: TGTGCCAGCAGTGGAGGGACAGGGGGCTATGGCTACACCTTC. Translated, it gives CASSGGTGGYGYTF.

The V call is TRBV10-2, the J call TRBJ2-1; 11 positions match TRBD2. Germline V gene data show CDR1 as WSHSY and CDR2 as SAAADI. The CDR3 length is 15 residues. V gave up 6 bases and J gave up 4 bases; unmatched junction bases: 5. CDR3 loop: CASRRLAGTYNEQFF. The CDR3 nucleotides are TGCGCCAGCAGGAGACTAGCGGGAACGTACAATGAGCAGTTCTTC.

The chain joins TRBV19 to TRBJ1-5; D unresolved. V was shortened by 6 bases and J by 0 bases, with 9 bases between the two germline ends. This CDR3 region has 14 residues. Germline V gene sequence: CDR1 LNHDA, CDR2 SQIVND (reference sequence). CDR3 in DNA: TGTGCCAGTAGAATCGCCTATAGCAATCAGCCCCAGCATTTT. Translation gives CASRIAYSNQPQHF.

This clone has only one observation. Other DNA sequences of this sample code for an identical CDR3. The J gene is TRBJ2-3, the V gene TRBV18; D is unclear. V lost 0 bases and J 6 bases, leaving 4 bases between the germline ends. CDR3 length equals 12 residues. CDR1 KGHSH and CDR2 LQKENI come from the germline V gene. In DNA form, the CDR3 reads TGTGCCAGCTCACCACCGAGGGATACGCAGTATTTT. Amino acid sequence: CASSPPRDTQYF.

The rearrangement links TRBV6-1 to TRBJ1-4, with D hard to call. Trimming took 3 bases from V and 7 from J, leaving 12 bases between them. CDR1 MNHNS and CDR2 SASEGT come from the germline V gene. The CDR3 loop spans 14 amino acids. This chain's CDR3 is CASSDPKFLEKLFF. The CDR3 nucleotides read TGTGCCAGCAGTGACCCTAAATTCCTTGAAAAACTGTTTTTT.

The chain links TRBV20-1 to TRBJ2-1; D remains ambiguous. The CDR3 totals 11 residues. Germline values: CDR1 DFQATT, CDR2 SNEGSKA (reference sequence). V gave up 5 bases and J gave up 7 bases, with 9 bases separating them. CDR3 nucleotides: TGCAGTGCTCGTTGGCGGAATGAGCAGTTCTTC. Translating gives CSARWRNEQFF.

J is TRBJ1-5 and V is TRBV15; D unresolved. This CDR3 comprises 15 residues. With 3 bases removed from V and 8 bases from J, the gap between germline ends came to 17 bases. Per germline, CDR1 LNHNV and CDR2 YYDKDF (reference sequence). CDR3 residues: CATSREGRPAEPQHF. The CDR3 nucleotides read TGTGCCACCAGCAGGGAGGGCAGGCCGGCGGAGCCCCAGCATTTT.

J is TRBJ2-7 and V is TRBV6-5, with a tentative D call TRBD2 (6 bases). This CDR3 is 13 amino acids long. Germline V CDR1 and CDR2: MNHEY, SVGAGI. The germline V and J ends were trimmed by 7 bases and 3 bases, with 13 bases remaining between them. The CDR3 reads CASTSTRLYEQYF. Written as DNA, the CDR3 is TGTGCCAGCACCTCGACTAGACTCTACGAGCAGTACTTC.

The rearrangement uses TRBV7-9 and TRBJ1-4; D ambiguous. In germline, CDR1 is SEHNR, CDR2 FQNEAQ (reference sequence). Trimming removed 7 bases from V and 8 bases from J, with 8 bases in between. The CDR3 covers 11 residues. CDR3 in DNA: TGTGCCAGCACCCGGGGAGAAAAACTGTTTTTT. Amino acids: CASTRGEKLFF.

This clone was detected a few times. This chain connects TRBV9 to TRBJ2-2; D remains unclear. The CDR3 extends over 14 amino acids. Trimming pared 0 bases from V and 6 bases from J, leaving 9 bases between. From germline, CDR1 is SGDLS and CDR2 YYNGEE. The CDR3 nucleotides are TGTGCCAGCAGCGTAGAACTATTGGCCGGGGAGCTGTTTTTT. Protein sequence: CASSVELLAGELFF.

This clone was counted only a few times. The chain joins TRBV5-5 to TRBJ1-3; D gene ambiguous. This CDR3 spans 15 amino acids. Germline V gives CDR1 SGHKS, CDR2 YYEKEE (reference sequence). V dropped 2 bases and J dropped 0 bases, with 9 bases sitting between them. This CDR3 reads CASSFERVSGNTIYF. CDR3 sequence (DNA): TGTGCCAGCAGCTTTGAACGGGTCTCTGGAAACACCATATATTTT.

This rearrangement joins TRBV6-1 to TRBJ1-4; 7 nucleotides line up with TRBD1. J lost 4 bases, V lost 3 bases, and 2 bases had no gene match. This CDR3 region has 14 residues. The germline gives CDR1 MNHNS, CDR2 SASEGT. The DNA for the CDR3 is TGTGCCAGCAGTGACCACAGGGGTAATGAAAAACTGTTTTTT. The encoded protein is CASSDHRGNEKLFF.

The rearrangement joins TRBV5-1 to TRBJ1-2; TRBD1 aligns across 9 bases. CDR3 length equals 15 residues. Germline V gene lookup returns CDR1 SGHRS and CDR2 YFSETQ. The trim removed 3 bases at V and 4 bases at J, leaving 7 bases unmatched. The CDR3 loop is CASSSRQGVGYGYTF. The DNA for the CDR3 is TGCGCCAGCAGCTCGAGACAGGGGGTCGGCTATGGCTACACCTTC.

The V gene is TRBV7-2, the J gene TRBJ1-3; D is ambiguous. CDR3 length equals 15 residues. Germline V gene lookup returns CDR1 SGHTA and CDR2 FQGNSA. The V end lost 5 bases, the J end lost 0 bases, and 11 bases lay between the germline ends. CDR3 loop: CASSATVVSGNTIYF. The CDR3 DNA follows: TGTGCCAGCAGCGCCACAGTAGTCTCTGGAAACACCATATATTTT.

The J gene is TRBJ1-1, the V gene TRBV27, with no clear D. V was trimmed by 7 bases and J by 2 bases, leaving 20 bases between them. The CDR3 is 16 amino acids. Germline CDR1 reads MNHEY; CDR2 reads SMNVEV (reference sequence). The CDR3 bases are TGTGCCAGCACCTCATCGACTGGGTACGGCAACACTGAAGCTTTCTTT. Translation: CASTSSTGYGNTEAFF.

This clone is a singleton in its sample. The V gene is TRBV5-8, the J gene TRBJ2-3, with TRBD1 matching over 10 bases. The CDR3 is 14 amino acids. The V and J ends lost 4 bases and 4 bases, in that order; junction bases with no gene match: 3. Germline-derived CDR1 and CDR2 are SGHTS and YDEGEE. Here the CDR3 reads CASSPGTGADTQYF. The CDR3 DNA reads TGTGCCAGCAGCCCCGGGACAGGGGCAGATACGCAGTATTTT. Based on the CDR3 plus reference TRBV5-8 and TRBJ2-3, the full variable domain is EAGVTQSPTHLIKTRGQQATLRCSPISGHTSVYWYQQALGLGLQFLLWYDEGEERNRGNFPPRFSGRQFPNYSSELNVNALELEDSALYLCASSPGTGADTQYFGPGTRLTVL.

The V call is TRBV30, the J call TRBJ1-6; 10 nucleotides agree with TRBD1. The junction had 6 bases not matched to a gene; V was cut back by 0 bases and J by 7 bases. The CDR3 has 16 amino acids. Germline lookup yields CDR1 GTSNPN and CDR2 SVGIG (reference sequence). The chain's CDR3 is CAWSVGTGARNSPLHF. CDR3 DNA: TGTGCCTGGAGTGTCGGGACAGGGGCGAGGAATTCACCCCTCCACTTT.

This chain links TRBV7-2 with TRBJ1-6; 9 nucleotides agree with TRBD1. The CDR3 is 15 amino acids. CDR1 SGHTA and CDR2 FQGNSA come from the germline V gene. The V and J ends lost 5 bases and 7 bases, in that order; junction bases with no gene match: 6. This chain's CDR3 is CASSPGQGSNSPLHF. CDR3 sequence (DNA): TGTGCCAGCAGCCCGGGACAGGGAAGCAATTCACCCCTCCACTTT.

In DNA form, the CDR3 reads TGTGCCAGCAGCCTCGGACTAGCGGGAGGGAAAAATGAGCAGTTCTTC. Residues: CASSLGLAGGKNEQFF. V is TRBV11-2 and J is TRBJ2-1; 15 nucleotides match TRBD2. CDR1 and CDR2 (germline): SGHAT, FQNNGV. V gave up 5 bases and J gave up 7 bases; unmatched junction bases: 6. The CDR3 contains 16 residues.

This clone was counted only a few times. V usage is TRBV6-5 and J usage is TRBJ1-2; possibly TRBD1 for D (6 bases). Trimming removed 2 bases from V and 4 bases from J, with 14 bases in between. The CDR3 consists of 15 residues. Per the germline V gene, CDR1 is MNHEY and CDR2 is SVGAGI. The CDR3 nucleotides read TGTGCCAGCAGTTACCAGACAACAGGGCCCTATGGCTACACCTTC. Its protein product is CASSYQTTGPYGYTF.